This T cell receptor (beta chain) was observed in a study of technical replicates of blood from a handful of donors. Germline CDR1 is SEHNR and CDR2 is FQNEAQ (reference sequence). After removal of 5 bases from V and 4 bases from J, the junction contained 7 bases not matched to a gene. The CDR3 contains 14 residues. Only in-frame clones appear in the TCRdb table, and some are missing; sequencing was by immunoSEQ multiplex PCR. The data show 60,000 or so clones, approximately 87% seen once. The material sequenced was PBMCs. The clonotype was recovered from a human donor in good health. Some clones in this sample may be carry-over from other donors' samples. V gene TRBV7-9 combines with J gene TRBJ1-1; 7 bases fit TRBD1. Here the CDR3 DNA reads TGTGCCAGCAGCGCATTTCAGGGGGTCACTGAAGCTTTCTTT. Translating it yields CASSAFQGVTEAFF. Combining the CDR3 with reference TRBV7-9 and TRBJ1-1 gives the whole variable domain DTGVSQNPRHKITKRGQNVTFRCDPISEHNRLYWYRQTLGQGPEFLTYFQNEAQLEKSRLLSDRFSAERPKGSFSTLEIQRTEQGDSAMYLCASSAFQGVTEAFFGQGTRLTVV.